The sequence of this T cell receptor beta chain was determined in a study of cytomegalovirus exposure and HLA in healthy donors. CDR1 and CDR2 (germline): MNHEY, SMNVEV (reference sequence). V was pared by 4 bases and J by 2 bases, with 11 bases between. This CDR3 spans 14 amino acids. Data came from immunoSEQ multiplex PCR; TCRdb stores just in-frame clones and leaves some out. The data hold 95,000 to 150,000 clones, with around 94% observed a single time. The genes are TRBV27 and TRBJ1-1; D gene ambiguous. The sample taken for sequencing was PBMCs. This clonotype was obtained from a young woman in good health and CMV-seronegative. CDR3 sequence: CASSWAGANTEAFF. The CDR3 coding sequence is TGTGCCAGCAGTTGGGCGGGTGCCAACACTGAAGCTTTCTTT.